These 32 T cell receptor beta chains were all obtained from the same sample, sequenced in a study of shared clonotypes between healthy human individuals. Libraries were prepared by immunoSEQ multiplex PCR; TCRdb keeps only in-frame clonotypes and omits some of them. This sample carries 2 million to 2.5 million clones, over 90% of them seen once, and the ten largest clones take 0.39%. Material for sequencing was naive CD4+ T cells from PBMCs. Subset: CD45RA+ positively selected. The receptors here all came from a man between 18 and 35 years old in good health. Some clones in this sample may be carry-over from other donors' samples.

V usage is TRBV9 and J usage is TRBJ2-2; 8 bases are a match to TRBD1. Germline-derived CDR1 and CDR2 are SGDLS and YYNGEE. The CDR3 is 14 residues long. V trimming: 5 bases; J trimming: 6 bases; junction bases outside the gene matches: 6. The CDR3 loop reads CASSLDRVPGELFF. For the CDR3, the DNA is TGTGCCAGCAGTCTGGACAGGGTGCCCGGGGAGCTGTTTTTT.

The V and J genes are TRBV28 and TRBJ1-5, with a tentative D call TRBD1 (6 bases). V lost 3 bases and J lost 2, with 11 bases in between. Germline V CDR1 and CDR2: MDHEN, SYDVKM. This CDR3 comprises 15 residues. The DNA for the CDR3 is TGTGCCAGCAGTTTCGAGGGGGAAGGCAATCAGCCCCAGCATTTT. Translation gives CASSFEGEGNQPQHF.

This clone has a handful of counts. The chain carries TRBV28 and TRBJ1-5; D is ambiguous. The germline V and J ends were trimmed by 6 bases and 6 bases, with 12 bases remaining between them. The germline CDR1 and CDR2 sequences are MDHEN and SYDVKM. The CDR3 spans 13 residues. The CDR3 region is CASSPPRGQPQHF. The DNA for the CDR3 is TGTGCCAGCAGCCCCCCTCGAGGTCAGCCCCAGCATTTT.

V gene TRBV5-4 combines with J gene TRBJ2-3, with D uncertain. Per germline, CDR1 SGHNT and CDR2 YYREEE (reference sequence). This CDR3 comprises 12 residues. V lost 7 bases, J lost 3 bases, and 9 bases lay in between. In DNA, the CDR3 is TGTGCCAGCCGCAACCTGACAGATACGCAGTATTTT. Residues: CASRNLTDTQYF. Filled out from reference TRBV5-4 and TRBJ2-3, the complete variable domain reads ETGVTQSPTHLIKTRGQQVTLRCSSQSGHNTVSWYQQALGQGPQFIFQYYREEENGRGNFPPRFSGLQFPNYSSELNVNALELDDSALYLCASRNLTDTQYFGPGTRLTVL.

The gene calls are TRBV4-1 and TRBJ1-1, with unresolved D. CDR1 is MGHRA and CDR2 is YSYEKL in the germline V gene. This CDR3 spans 15 amino acids. Trimming removed 4 bases from V and 1 base from J, with 13 bases in between. The CDR3 region is CASSLAAPRNTEAFF. The CDR3, as DNA: TGCGCCAGCAGCCTGGCAGCTCCCCGGAACACTGAAGCTTTCTTT.

The genes are TRBV29-1 and TRBJ2-3; maybe TRBD1 (5 bases). The germline CDR1 and CDR2 sequences are SQVTM and ANQGSEA. V gave up 5 bases and J gave up 2 bases, with 11 bases separating them. The CDR3 contains 13 residues. In nucleotides, the CDR3 is TGCAGCGTTAAGGGGCGTAACACAGATACGCAGTATTTT. This sequence encodes CSVKGRNTDTQYF.

The chain couples TRBV7-2 to TRBJ1-2; 9 bases match TRBD1. CDR3 length: 15 residues. V shed 3 bases, J shed 3 bases, and the junction held 5 bases outside the gene matches. Germline V gene sequence: CDR1 SGHTA, CDR2 FQGNSA. The CDR3 sequence is CASSLGTGSDYGYTF. For the CDR3, the DNA is TGTGCCAGCAGCTTGGGGACAGGGTCAGACTATGGCTACACCTTC.

The chain joins TRBV7-2 to TRBJ2-5; a possible D gene is TRBD1 (6 bases). Germline CDR1 and CDR2: SGHTA and FQGNSA. Trimming left V 6 bases short and J 0 bases short, with 11 bases between. The CDR3 contains 14 residues. The CDR3 DNA reads TGTGCCAGCAGTAATGACAGGTACCAAGAGACCCAGTACTTC. It is translated as CASSNDRYQETQYF.

In this sample, this clone turned up once. The chain employs TRBV9 and TRBJ1-3; a weak D match, TRBD1 (5 bases). CDR1 and CDR2 (germline): SGDLS, YYNGEE. The CDR3 runs 16 residues. Trimming shortened V by 2 bases and J by 2 bases, and 14 bases separated the two germline ends. The CDR3 DNA reads TGTGCCAGCAGCGTGCAGGATCACAGGACTGGAAACACCATATATTTT. Encoded protein: CASSVQDHRTGNTIYF.

The chain recombines TRBV7-3 with TRBJ2-3; 8 bases are shared with TRBD1. The CDR3 covers 13 residues. From germline, CDR1 is SGHTA and CDR2 FQGTGA. Trimming cost V 5 bases and J 6 bases; bases outside gene matches: 4. CDR3 in amino acids: CASSIGQGDTQYF. The CDR3 DNA reads TGTGCCAGCAGCATTGGACAGGGCGATACGCAGTATTTT.

The sample holds one count of this clone. V gene TRBV9 combines with J gene TRBJ1-3; D is undetermined. There are 14 residues in the CDR3. Trimming stripped 4 bases from V and 2 bases from J, with 10 bases between. Per germline, CDR1 SGDLS and CDR2 YYNGEE. The DNA of the CDR3 is TGTGCCAGCAGCAGCGGGCTGGCTGGAAACACCATATATTTT. This encodes CASSSGLAGNTIYF.

On this clone: The sample has other DNA sequences that encode this CDR3 too. The rearrangement uses TRBV7-9 and TRBJ1-5; tentatively, D is TRBD1 (5 bases). Trimming stripped 1 base from V and 4 bases from J, with 8 bases between. CDR1 is SEHNR and CDR2 is FQNEAQ in the germline V gene (reference sequence). CDR3 size: 14 residues. CDR3 protein: CASSLVGGNQPQHF. CDR3 DNA sequence: TGTGCCAGCAGCTTAGTCGGGGGAAATCAGCCCCAGCATTTT.

This rearrangement joins TRBV27 to TRBJ2-5; D may match TRBD1 or TRBD2 (5 bases each). CDR1 MNHEY and CDR2 SMNVEV come from the germline V gene (reference sequence). The CDR3 length is 16 residues. V shed 2 bases and J shed 5 bases, with 18 bases lying between them. The CDR3 DNA follows: TGTGCCAGCAGTTTACCCCCAATCGGGACGCCGGAGACCCAGTACTTC. It yields the protein CASSLPPIGTPETQYF.

V is TRBV5-1 and J is TRBJ1-4, with 10 bases aligning to TRBD1. The V gene's germline CDR1 is SGHRS and CDR2 YFSETQ. The CDR3 is 16 amino acids. The V segment lost 0 bases and the J segment 7 bases; nucleotides outside the gene matches: 6. The CDR3 region has the DNA TGCGCCAGCAGCTTGGCCGACGGGACAGGGGTTGAAAAACTGTTTTTT. As protein: CASSLADGTGVEKLFF.

V usage is TRBV2 and J usage is TRBJ1-5; the match to TRBD1 covers 8 bases. Germline V lookup: CDR1 SNHLY, CDR2 FYNNEI. The CDR3 totals 14 residues. V was pared by 6 bases and J by 7 bases, with 8 bases of the junction left unmatched. CDR3 loop: CASRQADRVQPQHF. The CDR3 DNA sequence: TGTGCCAGCAGGCAAGCGGACAGGGTGCAGCCCCAGCATTTT.

The rearrangement links TRBV6-4 to TRBJ1-1; 8 nucleotides agree with TRBD1. Germline-derived CDR1 and CDR2 are MRHNA and SNTAGT. The V and J ends lost 4 bases and 4 bases, in that order; junction bases with no gene match: 5. CDR3 length: 14 residues. CDR3 sequence (DNA): TGTGCCAGCAGTGTGGCAGGGGGCGTCACTGAAGCTTTCTTT. Translated: CASSVAGGVTEAFF.

The chain uses TRBV7-2 and TRBJ2-4; D may be TRBD1 (6 bases). V gave up 8 bases and J gave up 1 base, with 15 bases separating them. This CDR3 comprises 15 residues. CDR1 is SGHTA, CDR2 FQGNSA, per germline. CDR3 bases: TGTGCCAGCTCCACAGGGCAGGGGGCCAAAAACATTCAGTACTTC. Its protein is CASSTGQGAKNIQYF. The variable domain in full, with the rest retrieved from reference TRBV7-2 and TRBJ2-4, is GAGVSQSPSNKVTEKGKDVELRCDPISGHTALYWYRQSLGQGLEFLIYFQGNSAPDKSGLPSDRFSAERTGGSVSTLTIQRTQQEDSAVYLCASSTGQGAKNIQYFGAGTRLSVL.

This clone has only one observation. This chain links TRBV29-1 with TRBJ2-3, with a possible D match to TRBD2 (5 bases). The CDR3 is 13 amino acids. From germline, CDR1 is SQVTM and CDR2 ANQGSEA. V lost 8 bases and J 2 bases, leaving 14 bases between the germline ends. The CDR3 nucleotides read TGCAGCCCAATGGACGGACTCACAGATACGCAGTATTTT. It translates to CSPMDGLTDTQYF.

This chain links TRBV30 with TRBJ2-1; TRBD2 aligns across 7 bases. CDR1 and CDR2 from the germline V gene are GTSNPN and SVGIG (reference sequence). The CDR3 totals 10 residues. CDR3 sequence reads: CAGGPYEQFF. In DNA, the CDR3 is TGTGCGGGAGGGCCTTATGAGCAGTTCTTC.

V and J are TRBV7-9 and TRBJ2-7; no clear D gene. V lost 2 bases and J 6 bases, leaving 8 bases between the germline ends. Looked up from germline, CDR1 is SEHNR and CDR2 is FQNEAQ (reference sequence). The CDR3 consists of 12 residues. CDR3 region: CASSLLGIEQYF. CDR3 in DNA: TGTGCCAGCAGCTTACTAGGGATCGAGCAGTACTTC.

The CDR3 is CASTPGTAGNTIYF. CDR3 DNA sequence: TGTGCCAGCACCCCCGGGACCGCTGGAAACACCATATATTTT. V usage is TRBV2 and J usage is TRBJ1-3, with D maybe TRBD1 (5 bases). Trimming pared 7 bases from V and 2 bases from J, leaving 12 bases between. Looked up from germline, CDR1 is SNHLY and CDR2 is FYNNEI. CDR3 size: 14 residues.

Only one count was recorded for this clone. The V call is TRBV27, the J call TRBJ2-5; 8 nucleotides match TRBD2. V shed 7 bases, J shed 4 bases, and the junction held 14 bases outside the gene matches. CDR3 length: 16 residues. Germline CDR1 and CDR2: MNHEY and SMNVEV (reference sequence). The CDR3 here is CASIGRAGVLGETQYF. CDR3 sequence (DNA): TGTGCCAGCATCGGTCGAGCGGGAGTATTAGGAGAGACCCAGTACTTC.

CDR3 DNA sequence: TGCGCCAGCAGCCGCTCCGGGACAGGCGACTATGGCTACACCTTC. Protein: CASSRSGTGDYGYTF. The rearrangement links TRBV4-1 to TRBJ1-2; 8 bases line up with TRBD1. The J segment lost 3 bases and the V segment lost 4 bases, leaving 7 bases of the junction unmatched. The V gene's germline CDR1 is MGHRA and CDR2 YSYEKL. The CDR3 contains 15 residues.

The rearrangement joins TRBV30 to TRBJ2-3; maybe TRBD2 (5 bases). Trimming pared 2 bases from V and 8 bases from J, leaving 8 bases between. The germline V gene has CDR1 GTSNPN and CDR2 SVGIG (reference sequence). The CDR3 is 11 residues long. The CDR3 coding sequence is TGTGCCTGGAGTCGGACTGGTACGCAGTATTTT. Its protein is CAWSRTGTQYF.

The CDR3 reads CATNGQDKREQYF. For the CDR3, the DNA is TGTGCCACCAACGGACAGGATAAACGCGAGCAGTACTTC. J is TRBJ2-7 and V is TRBV19; 7 positions match TRBD1. The CDR3 is made up of 13 amino acids. With V trimmed by 10 bases and J by 6 bases, 12 bases remained unmatched. Germline CDR1 LNHDA, CDR2 SQIVND (reference sequence). Full variable domain (missing parts from reference TRBV19 and TRBJ2-7): DGGITQSPKYLFRKEGQNVTLSCEQNLNHDAMYWYRQDPGQGLRLIYYSQIVNDFQKGDIAEGYSVSREKKESFPLTVTSAQKNPTAFYLCATNGQDKREQYFGPGTRLTVT.

This clone was detected only once. This sequence joins TRBV9 and TRBJ2-3; 9 bases line up with TRBD1. The trim removed 4 bases at V and 6 bases at J, leaving 12 bases unmatched. From germline, CDR1 is SGDLS and CDR2 YYNGEE. This CDR3 region has 16 residues. CDR3 coding DNA: TGTGCCAGCAGCTGGCGGACAGGGGAATCATGGGATACGCAGTATTTT. This codes for CASSWRTGESWDTQYF.

The gene calls are TRBV28 and TRBJ1-2, with D uncertain. The CDR3 runs 15 residues. Trimming cost V 6 bases and J 4 bases, with 18 bases left between them. The germline gives CDR1 MDHEN, CDR2 SYDVKM. CDR3 region: CASSLSLGVLYGYTF. The CDR3 coding sequence is TGTGCCAGCAGCCTCTCCCTCGGAGTCCTCTATGGCTACACCTTC.

The rearrangement joins TRBV6-1 to TRBJ1-2, with TRBD1 matching over 7 bases. Germline loops: CDR1 MNHNS, CDR2 SASEGT. V gave up 0 bases and J gave up 0 bases; unmatched junction bases: 4. The CDR3 runs to 16 residues. The DNA of the CDR3 is TGTGCCAGCAGTGAAGCGGGGACAGCAGCTAACTATGGCTACACCTTC. As protein: CASSEAGTAANYGYTF.

This chain links TRBV7-8 with TRBJ1-2, with D perhaps TRBD1 (5 bases). Between the trimmed V and J ends, which lost 1 base and 8 bases, there was a span of 11 bases. The CDR3 totals 13 residues. CDR1 is SGHVS, CDR2 FQNEAQ, per germline. CDR3 sequence: CASSLVGDGGYTF. In DNA, the CDR3 is TGTGCCAGCAGCTTAGTAGGGGACGGGGGCTACACCTTC.

This clone appeared a single time. A read error may produce the germline difference seen at one junction end. This chain connects TRBV28 to TRBJ2-5, with 11 bases identical to TRBD2. This CDR3 is built from 15 residues. Looked up from germline, CDR1 is MDHEN and CDR2 is SYDVKM. CDR3 nucleotides: TGTGCCAGCAGTTCCCCGAACACCGAGACTAGCGGGGACGACTTC. This sequence encodes CASSSPNTETSGDDF.

The gene calls are TRBV4-3 and TRBJ1-4; D call uncertain. The CDR3 contains 15 residues. Per the germline V gene, CDR1 is LGHNA and CDR2 is YSLEER. V dropped 3 bases and J dropped 7 bases, with 15 bases sitting between them. The CDR3 here is CASSQAGLSGEKLFF. Here the CDR3 DNA reads TGCGCCAGCAGCCAGGCCGGGCTCTCGGGTGAAAAACTGTTTTTT.

The chain employs TRBV29-1 and TRBJ2-3; a weak D match, TRBD1 (5 bases). Between the trimmed V and J ends, which lost 4 bases and 2 bases, there was a span of 16 bases. This CDR3 has 15 residues. Germline CDR1 SQVTM, CDR2 ANQGSEA. Here the CDR3 DNA reads TGCAGCGTTGTGGGATTTGGGGCCGCCACAGATACGCAGTATTTT. It translates to CSVVGFGAATDTQYF.